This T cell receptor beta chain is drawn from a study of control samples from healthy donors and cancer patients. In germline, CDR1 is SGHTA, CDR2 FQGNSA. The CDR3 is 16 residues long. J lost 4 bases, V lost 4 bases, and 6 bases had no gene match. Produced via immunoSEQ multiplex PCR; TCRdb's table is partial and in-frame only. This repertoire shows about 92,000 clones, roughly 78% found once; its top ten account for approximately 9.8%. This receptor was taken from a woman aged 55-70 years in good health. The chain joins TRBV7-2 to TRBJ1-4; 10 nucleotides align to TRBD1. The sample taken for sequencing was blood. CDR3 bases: TGTGCCAGCAGCTCAAGACAGGGGGCTCTTAATGAAAAACTGTTTTTT. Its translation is CASSSRQGALNEKLFF.